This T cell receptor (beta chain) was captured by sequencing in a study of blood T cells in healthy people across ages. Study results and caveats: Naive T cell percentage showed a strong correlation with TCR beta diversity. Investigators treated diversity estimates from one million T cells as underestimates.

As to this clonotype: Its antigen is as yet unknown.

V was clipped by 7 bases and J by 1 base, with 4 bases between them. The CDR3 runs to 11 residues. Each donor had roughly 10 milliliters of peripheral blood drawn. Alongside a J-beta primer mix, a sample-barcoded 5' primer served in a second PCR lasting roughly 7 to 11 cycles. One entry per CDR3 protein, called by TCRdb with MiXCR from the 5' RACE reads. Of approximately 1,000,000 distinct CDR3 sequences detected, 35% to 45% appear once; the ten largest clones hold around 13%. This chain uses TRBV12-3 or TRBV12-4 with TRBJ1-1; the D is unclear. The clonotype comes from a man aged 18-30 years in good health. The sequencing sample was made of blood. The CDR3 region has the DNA TGTGCCAGCACCAAGAACACTGAAGCTTTCTTT. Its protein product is CASTKNTEAFF.